This T cell receptor (beta chain) stems from a study of cytomegalovirus exposure and HLA in healthy donors. Broader study findings: A highly shared variant cluster was judged a likely technical artifact. TCR beta chains associated with HLA were, in a later analysis, more clonally expanded than equally common others. The authors listed 150 to 200 TCR beta chains as cytomegalovirus-associated.

The CDR3 is made up of 15 amino acids. Germline CDR1 and CDR2: SGHAT and FQNNGV. V lost 5 bases to trimming and J lost 1 base, with 15 bases between them. Primers: 60 Vbeta forward and 13 Jbeta reverse. Authors' processing steps: A follow-up analysis tallied tens of millions of unique TCR beta chains, roughly 11 million shared. TCRdb's table, derived via immunoSEQ multiplex PCR, lists solely in-frame clones and lacks some. V and J calls and clone size come straight from that table; D and trimming were deduced from the DNA. The sample holds 90,000 to 130,000 clones, 76% seen once. Concerning this clone itself: What it binds is not known.

Sequencing input: PBMCs. The V call is TRBV11-2, the J call TRBJ2-7; perhaps TRBD2 as D (5 bases). The clonotype was recovered from a man in his thirties or forties in good health and CMV-seropositive. The CDR3 coding sequence is TGTGCCAGCAGCCCGACCCCGGGGTGGTCCTACGAGCAGTACTTC. This translates into CASSPTPGWSYEQYF.